The present TCR beta chain was sequenced within a study of blood T cell repertoires in COVID-19. Some clones are missing from TCRdb's copy, which holds only in-frame ones; the method was immunoSEQ multiplex PCR. The sample lists 97,000 or so clones; around 81% were seen once. This clone came up a few times. The sample comprised peripheral blood. This clonotype was sampled from a man aged 55 to 70 with acute or convalescent COVID-19.

The CDR3 nucleotides are TGTGCCAGCTCACCGCCAGGGGTCCCCTACGAGCAGTACTTC. Protein: CASSPPGVPYEQYF. The chain combines TRBV18 with TRBJ2-7; maybe TRBD1 (6 bases). Germline CDR1 KGHSH, CDR2 LQKENI. V was pared by 3 bases and J by 2 bases, with 11 bases between. The CDR3 sequence is 14 residues long.